The rows below give T cell receptor beta chains drawn from one sample of a study of CD8+ T cells in alopecia areata. Sequencing was performed with immunoSEQ multiplex PCR; in TCRdb, only in-frame clones are kept and a portion is missing. The sample consists of roughly 210,000 clones, around 43% of them appearing once. Source: CD4+ T cells sorted from blood, taken at roughly week 36, from a patient treated with tofacitinib. The receptors here all came from a human donor with alopecia areata. CDR3s include the opening cysteine and the closing phenylalanine or tryptophan. D genes are given only for firm matches. Some rows mark clone size as missing; the rest say once, few, many or name a class of expanded clone.

clone size: NA; J gene: TRBJ2-7; V gene: TRBV18; D gene: NA; CDR3 protein: CASSPDRGLTYEQYF; CDR3 DNA: TGTGCCAGCTCACCAGATCGGGGTTTGACCTACGAGCAGTACTTC
clone size: NA; J gene: TRBJ2-7; V gene: TRBV5-6; D gene: NA; CDR3 protein: CASSLGGGEQYF; CDR3 DNA: TGTGCCAGCAGCTTAGGAGGGGGCGAGCAGTACTTC
clone size: NA; J gene: TRBJ2-3; V gene: TRBV19; D gene: TRBD2; CDR3 protein: CASSAPGGTQYF; CDR3 DNA: TGTGCCAGTAGTGCGCCGGGGGGTACGCAGTATTTT
clone size: NA; J gene: TRBJ1-1; V gene: TRBV7-9; D gene: TRBD1; CDR3 protein: CASSLTGVAAFF; CDR3 DNA: TGTGCCAGCAGCTTGACAGGGGTAGCGGCTTTCTTT
clone size: few; J gene: TRBJ2-5; V gene: TRBV25-1; D gene: TRBD1; CDR3 protein: CASSAPGTGLAETQYF; CDR3 DNA: TGTGCCAGCAGTGCACCCGGGACAGGGTTGGCAGAGACCCAGTACTTC
clone size: NA; J gene: TRBJ2-5; V gene: TRBV6-5; D gene: TRBD2; CDR3 protein: CASRLAGTKETQYF; CDR3 DNA: TGTGCCAGCAGACTAGCGGGTACCAAAGAGACCCAGTACTTC
clone size: NA; J gene: TRBJ2-6; V gene: TRBV6-5; D gene: TRBD2; CDR3 protein: CASRDGGSGANVLTF; CDR3 DNA: TGTGCCAGCAGAGACGGGGGGTCTGGGGCCAACGTCCTGACTTTC
clone size: NA; J gene: TRBJ2-1; V gene: TRBV7-3; D gene: NA; CDR3 protein: CASSLKAASGYNEQFF; CDR3 DNA: TGTGCCAGCAGCTTAAAGGCGGCCAGCGGCTACAATGAGCAGTTCTTC
clone size: NA; J gene: TRBJ2-3; V gene: TRBV5-1; D gene: NA; CDR3 protein: CASSFRDTDTQYF; CDR3 DNA: TGCGCCAGCAGCTTTCGGGATACAGATACGCAGTATTTT
clone size: NA; J gene: TRBJ1-1; V gene: TRBV7-9; D gene: NA; CDR3 protein: CASSPSRGVRTEAFF; CDR3 DNA: TGTGCCAGCAGCCCTTCCCGAGGGGTTCGGACTGAAGCTTTCTTT
clone size: few; J gene: TRBJ2-6; V gene: TRBV6-4; D gene: TRBD1; CDR3 protein: CASSEGQSSGANVLTF; CDR3 DNA: TGTGCCAGCAGTGAGGGACAGAGCTCTGGGGCCAACGTCCTGACTTTC
clone size: NA; J gene: TRBJ2-1; V gene: TRBV29-1; D gene: TRBD2; CDR3 protein: CSTWGLAGGGPFF; CDR3 DNA: TGCAGCACGTGGGGACTAGCGGGAGGAGGCCCGTTCTTC
clone size: few; J gene: TRBJ2-7; V gene: TRBV20-1; D gene: NA; CDR3 protein: CSFYEGKNLYF; CDR3 DNA: TGCAGTTTCTACGAGGGGAAAAATCTGTACTTC
clone size: NA; J gene: TRBJ2-2; V gene: TRBV9; D gene: NA; CDR3 protein: CASSPRRNTGELFF; CDR3 DNA: TGTGCCAGCAGCCCAAGGAGGAACACCGGGGAGCTGTTTTTT
clone size: NA; J gene: TRBJ2-7; V gene: TRBV4-1; D gene: NA; CDR3 protein: CASSQGSAELYEQYF; CDR3 DNA: TGCGCCAGCAGCCAAGGTTCAGCGGAGCTCTACGAGCAGTACTTC
clone size: few; J gene: TRBJ2-3; V gene: TRBV7-2; D gene: TRBD1; CDR3 protein: CASSRDRPSAHTQYF; CDR3 DNA: TGTGCCAGCAGCCGGGACAGGCCATCTGCCCATACGCAGTATTTT
clone size: NA; J gene: TRBJ2-3; V gene: TRBV10-3; D gene: TRBD2; CDR3 protein: CAISRSGIGDTQYF; CDR3 DNA: TGTGCCATCAGTCGGAGCGGGATAGGAGATACGCAGTATTTT
clone size: NA; J gene: TRBJ2-5; V gene: TRBV7-2; D gene: NA; CDR3 protein: CASSLTRQETQYF; CDR3 DNA: TGTGCCAGCAGCTTAACAAGACAAGAGACCCAGTACTTC
clone size: NA; J gene: TRBJ1-1; V gene: TRBV11-1; D gene: NA; CDR3 protein: CASSLGRGGLNTEAFF; CDR3 DNA: TGTGCCAGCAGCCTGGGACGTGGAGGGTTGAACACTGAAGCTTTCTTT
clone size: few; J gene: TRBJ2-5; V gene: TRBV14; D gene: NA; CDR3 protein: CASSQAAKTQYF; CDR3 DNA: TGTGCCAGCAGCCAAGCTGCGAAGACCCAGTACTTC
clone size: few; J gene: TRBJ2-5; V gene: TRBV7-2; D gene: TRBD1; CDR3 protein: CASSLGDRGRGETQYF; CDR3 DNA: TGTGCCAGCAGCTTAGGTGACAGGGGCAGAGGGGAGACCCAGTACTTC
clone size: NA; J gene: TRBJ2-1; V gene: TRBV30; D gene: TRBD2; CDR3 protein: CAWNGPSGSYNEQFF; CDR3 DNA: TGTGCCTGGAACGGTCCTAGCGGGAGCTACAATGAGCAGTTCTTC
clone size: few; J gene: TRBJ1-4; V gene: TRBV5-1; D gene: TRBD1; CDR3 protein: CASSRRNDRVSANEKLFF; CDR3 DNA: TGCGCCAGCAGCCGGAGAAACGACAGGGTTTCGGCTAATGAAAAACTGTTTTTT
clone size: NA; J gene: TRBJ2-5; V gene: TRBV18; D gene: NA; CDR3 protein: CASSPQTGAPGETQYF; CDR3 DNA: TGTGCCAGCTCACCACAGACTGGGGCACCGGGGGAGACCCAGTACTTC
clone size: NA; J gene: TRBJ1-5; V gene: TRBV4-1; D gene: NA; CDR3 protein: CASSQDRSTQPQHF; CDR3 DNA: TGCGCCAGCAGCCAAGATCGCTCTACACAGCCCCAGCATTTT
clone size: few; J gene: TRBJ2-1; V gene: TRBV14; D gene: TRBD2; CDR3 protein: CASSQVRREGEVF; CDR3 DNA: TGTGCCAGCAGCCAAGTTCGGCGGGAGGGGGAGGTCTTC
clone size: few; J gene: TRBJ1-2; V gene: TRBV28; D gene: NA; CDR3 protein: CASSSHSGRGSSGYTF; CDR3 DNA: TGTGCCAGCAGTTCGCACTCTGGGAGGGGTAGTAGTGGCTACACCTTC
clone size: few; J gene: TRBJ2-3; V gene: TRBV29-1; D gene: NA; CDR3 protein: CSVEVGGADTQYF; CDR3 DNA: TGCAGCGTTGAAGTAGGCGGGGCAGATACGCAGTATTTT
clone size: medium-sized; J gene: TRBJ1-1; V gene: TRBV7-2; D gene: NA; CDR3 protein: CASRYYGGLGTEAFF; CDR3 DNA: TGTGCCAGCAGGTACTATGGGGGACTGGGCACTGAAGCTTTCTTT